This is a list of T cell receptor beta chains from one sample in a study of low-dose radiotherapy and immunotherapy resistance in tumors. MiXCR, applied by TCRdb to the reads, yields one record per CDR3 protein. The data hold 65,000 to 100,000 distinct CDR3 sequences, with 18% observed a single time. Sequencing used PBMCs, obtained before treatment. The receptors originated from a male donor with prostate cancer. Both conserved end residues are part of each CDR3. The order of the fields is V gene, J gene, CDR3 protein.

v_gene: TRBV7-2; j_gene: TRBJ2-5; CDR3aa: CASSFSRTTQETQYF
v_gene: TRBV27; j_gene: TRBJ2-3; CDR3aa: CASSYGQGWSTDTQYF
v_gene: TRBV12-3/TRBV12-4; j_gene: TRBJ2-5; CDR3aa: CASSLLLAGGETQYF
v_gene: TRBV5-1; j_gene: TRBJ2-1; CDR3aa: CASSLDVRDEQFF
v_gene: TRBV6-2/TRBV6-3; j_gene: TRBJ1-1; CDR3aa: CASEATVGAFF
v_gene: TRBV20-1; j_gene: TRBJ2-2; CDR3aa: CSARPSGGGRELFF
v_gene: TRBV18; j_gene: TRBJ2-6; CDR3aa: CASSPPGQGANVLTF
v_gene: TRBV3-1; j_gene: TRBJ2-5; CDR3aa: CASSHPKGGIIHPSTLGTRETQYF
v_gene: TRBV2; j_gene: TRBJ2-3; CDR3aa: CASTPWGGLGTDTQYF
v_gene: TRBV20-1; j_gene: TRBJ2-5; CDR3aa: CSAGDRDGETQYF
v_gene: TRBV5-8; j_gene: TRBJ2-1; CDR3aa: CASSSQWTSARSYNEQFF
v_gene: TRBV29-1; j_gene: TRBJ1-2; CDR3aa: CSVFFGDNYGYTF
v_gene: TRBV12-3/TRBV12-4; j_gene: TRBJ1-6; CDR3aa: CASSSQVDSPLHF
v_gene: TRBV10-3; j_gene: TRBJ1-2; CDR3aa: CAIYSPGLIYGYTF
v_gene: TRBV10-3; j_gene: TRBJ2-7; CDR3aa: CAISESAGGRYEQYF
v_gene: TRBV7-2; j_gene: TRBJ2-1; CDR3aa: CASSWRTSGGASSYNEQFF
v_gene: TRBV9; j_gene: TRBJ2-1; CDR3aa: CASSVEGGRGNEQFF
v_gene: TRBV6-2/TRBV6-3; j_gene: TRBJ2-5; CDR3aa: CASTFTGDPSCTFGSGTLETQYF
v_gene: TRBV21-1; j_gene: TRBJ2-7; CDR3aa: CASSGQGTVSYEQYF
v_gene: TRBV5-4; j_gene: TRBJ2-3; CDR3aa: CASSFGTGTSTDTQYF
v_gene: TRBV27; j_gene: TRBJ1-1; CDR3aa: CASSVGYRTTEAFF
v_gene: TRBV2; j_gene: TRBJ2-5; CDR3aa: CASSAGSTQYF
v_gene: TRBV7-9; j_gene: TRBJ2-5; CDR3aa: CASSLGVTQETQYF
v_gene: TRBV20-1; j_gene: TRBJ2-3; CDR3aa: CSAPPPGSTTDTQYF
v_gene: TRBV20-1; j_gene: TRBJ2-4; CDR3aa: CSASLAGGPKNIQYF
v_gene: TRBV19; j_gene: TRBJ2-1; CDR3aa: CASKPLAGGFNEQFF
v_gene: TRBV5-1; j_gene: TRBJ2-7; CDR3aa: CASSSPGSYEQYF
v_gene: TRBV5-1; j_gene: TRBJ2-1; CDR3aa: CASSLGRTILSSYNEQFF
v_gene: TRBV6-5; j_gene: TRBJ1-4; CDR3aa: CASSGTHGQGDEKLFF
v_gene: TRBV5-1; j_gene: TRBJ2-2; CDR3aa: CASSLETLTGELFF
v_gene: TRBV6-6; j_gene: TRBJ2-6; CDR3aa: CASSYPDSGANVLTF
v_gene: TRBV20-1; j_gene: TRBJ2-3; CDR3aa: CSARGLGTSGASTDTQYF
v_gene: TRBV7-2; j_gene: TRBJ2-7; CDR3aa: CASSRTGTGYEQYF
v_gene: TRBV19; j_gene: TRBJ1-5; CDR3aa: CASSRDGLGQARPHQPQHF
v_gene: TRBV7-2; j_gene: TRBJ2-2; CDR3aa: CASSPRLGNTGELFF
v_gene: TRBV6-2/TRBV6-3; j_gene: TRBJ2-5; CDR3aa: CASTLDYQETQYF
v_gene: TRBV10-1; j_gene: TRBJ1-1; CDR3aa: CASSESSAENTEAFF
v_gene: TRBV11-2; j_gene: TRBJ2-7; CDR3aa: CASSSWKTQGRRAYEQYF
v_gene: TRBV10-1; j_gene: TRBJ2-2; CDR3aa: CASAEGGGNTGELFF
v_gene: TRBV6-6; j_gene: TRBJ1-2; CDR3aa: CASSIAGEFGYTF
v_gene: TRBV20-1; j_gene: TRBJ2-7; CDR3aa: CSAEGGGREDYEQYF
v_gene: TRBV13; j_gene: TRBJ1-2; CDR3aa: CASSEQGGTPGYTF
v_gene: TRBV13; j_gene: TRBJ2-5; CDR3aa: CASSLGPSGQETQYF